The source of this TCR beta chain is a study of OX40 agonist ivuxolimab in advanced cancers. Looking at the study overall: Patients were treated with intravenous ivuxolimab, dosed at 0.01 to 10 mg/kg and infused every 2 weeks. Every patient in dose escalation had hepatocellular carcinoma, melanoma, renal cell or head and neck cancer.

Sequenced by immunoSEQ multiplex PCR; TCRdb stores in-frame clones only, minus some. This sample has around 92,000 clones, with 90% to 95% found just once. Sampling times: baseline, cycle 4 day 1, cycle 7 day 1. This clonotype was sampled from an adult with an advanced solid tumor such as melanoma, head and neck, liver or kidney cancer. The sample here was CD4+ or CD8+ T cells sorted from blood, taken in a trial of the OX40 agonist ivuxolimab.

The CDR3 DNA reads as TGTGCCAGCAGCCAGCTAGCGGCCACTAGCACAGATACGCAGTATTTT. Its protein product is CASSQLAATSTDTQYF. The rearrangement uses TRBV7-9 and TRBJ2-3, with 7 bases that match TRBD2. The trim removed 5 bases at V and 0 bases at J, leaving 8 bases unmatched. CDR1 and CDR2 from the germline V gene are SEHNR and FQNEAQ (reference sequence). The CDR3 totals 16 residues.